The T cell receptor (beta chain) described here comes from a study of blood T cell repertoires in COVID-19. About the study: Samples taken during acute and convalescent COVID-19 were collected in the United States, Italy and Spain. From T cells, B-cell-depleted T cells, or PBMCs came the material, which was cDNA or gDNA.

Source study methods: Reference gene primer amplification in the assay estimated nucleated cell counts. The method was immunoSEQ multiplex PCR; TCRdb's version includes in-frame clones alone and lacks a portion of them. Clone size and V and J calls were adopted from that table, with D and trimming inferred from the DNA. The table lists more than 150,000 clones, 86% of them singletons, with around 21% in the top ten. The CDR3 loop spans 17 amino acids. Germline CDR1 SGHVS, CDR2 FQNEAQ. Trimming pared 5 bases from V and 2 bases from J, leaving 19 bases between. This receptor was obtained from a man aged 65 to 85 with active or convalescent COVID-19. The rearrangement links TRBV7-8 to TRBJ1-3; D is perhaps TRBD1 (6 bases). Sequences were obtained from peripheral blood. The CDR3: CASSPRVTGGTGNTIYF. The CDR3 bases are TGTGCCAGCAGCCCCCGGGTCACGGGGGGCACTGGAAACACCATATATTTT.